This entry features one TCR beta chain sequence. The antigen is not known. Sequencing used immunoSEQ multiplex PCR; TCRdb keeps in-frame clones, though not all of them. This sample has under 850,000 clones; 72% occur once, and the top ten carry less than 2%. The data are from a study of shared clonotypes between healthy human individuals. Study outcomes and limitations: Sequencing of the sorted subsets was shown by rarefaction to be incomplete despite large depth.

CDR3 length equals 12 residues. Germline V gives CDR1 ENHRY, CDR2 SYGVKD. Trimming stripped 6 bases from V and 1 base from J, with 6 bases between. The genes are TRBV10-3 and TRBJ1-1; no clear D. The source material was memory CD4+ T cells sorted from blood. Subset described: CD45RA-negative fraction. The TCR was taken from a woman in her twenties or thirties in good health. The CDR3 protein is CAISGWNTEAFF. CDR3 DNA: TGTGCCATCAGCGGGTGGAACACTGAAGCTTTCTTT.